This TCR beta chain emerged from a study of CD8 T cells in ankylosing spondylitis. General study points: Earlier work had already found some motif variants in reactive arthritis synovial fluid and blood. Ankylosing spondylitis blood appeared to be characterized by a TCR beta motif of several highly homologous variants. Significant enrichment of disease-linked clones was reportedly seen in matched ankylosing spondylitis synovial fluid. The authors found the disease-linked clones to be CD8+ and relatively rare in peripheral blood.

The CDR3 is made up of 13 amino acids. From germline, CDR1 is SEHNR and CDR2 FQNEAQ (reference sequence). Deletions cut 3 bases from V and 6 bases from J, with 9 bases between. As regards this clonotype: What it binds is unknown.

TCRdb re-called the 5' RACE reads through MiXCR, storing one row per CDR3 protein. The sample records over 110,000 distinct CDR3 sequences, approximately 9.2% being singletons. This chain uses TRBV7-9 with TRBJ1-5; D unclear. The sample taken for sequencing was synovial fluid, either unsorted or a sorted T cell fraction (not recorded which). This receptor was taken from a male donor with ankylosing spondylitis. The chain's CDR3 is CASSLQESQPQHF. The CDR3 DNA is TGTGCCAGCAGCTTGCAGGAAAGTCAGCCCCAGCATTTT.